This T cell receptor beta chain was documented in a study of T cell responses to AZD1222 COVID-19 vaccine. Pooled in the analysis were second doses at about 4 or about 12 weeks. Clones were read by immunoSEQ multiplex PCR, and TCRdb kept only the in-frame ones, dropping some. Altogether roughly 120,000 clones are present, approximately 89% being singletons, with the ten largest covering 6.5%. The count of this clone is one. What it recognizes is unknown. General study points: There were vaccine-associated CD4 TCRs across spike, dominant at 160-218 and 743-854.

CDR1 is LNHDA, CDR2 SQIVND, per germline (reference sequence). This CDR3 has 18 amino acids. Trimming removed 0 bases from V and 4 bases from J, with 21 bases in between. This sequence originates from an adult who received the AZD1222 COVID-19 vaccine. The source material was peripheral blood, sampled 28 days after the second AZD1222 dose. The rearrangement joins TRBV19 to TRBJ1-1; D call uncertain. The CDR3 DNA reads as TGTGCCAGTAGTATAGAGGAGGATATCACTCGGGTCGCCACTGAAGCTTTCTTT. Its protein product is CASSIEEDITRVATEAFF.